The rows below give T cell receptor beta chains drawn from one sample of a study of T-cell memory formation after mild COVID-19. TCRdb called the 5' RACE reads again in MiXCR, with one record for every CDR3 protein. In the table there are 250,000 to 350,000 distinct CDR3 sequences, around 15% of which are singletons. What was sequenced was PBMCs or a T cell subset sorted from them (not recorded which). These receptors were collected from a man aged 18 to 30 who had mild COVID-19 (a few samples of this study predate the infection). Cell type and time point are not known. CDR3s include the opening cysteine and the closing phenylalanine or tryptophan. D genes are given only for firm matches. Only part of the rows carry a size: once, few, many, or a class if the clone is expanded.

>NA|TRBV29-1|NA|TRBJ2-2
CSVEVETGELFF
TGCAGCGTTGAGGTGGAAACCGGGGAGCTGTTTTTT
>NA|TRBV3-1|NA|TRBJ2-5
CASSTAVESQYF
TGTGCCAGCAGTACCGCCGTTGAGTCCCAGTACTTC
>many|TRBV2|NA|TRBJ2-1
CARGGRVENEQFF
TGTGCCAGAGGAGGCAGAGTGGAGAATGAGCAGTTCTTC
>NA|TRBV15|NA|TRBJ2-1
CAAGPGHNFRWQFF
TGTGCCGCCGGGCCGGGACACAACTTCAGGTGGCAGTTCTTC
>NA|TRBV5-5|NA|TRBJ2-6
CASSRQVSGANVLTF
TGTGCCAGCAGCCGACAGGTATCTGGGGCCAACGTCCTGACTTTC
>NA|TRBV20-1|NA|TRBJ2-4
CSASRGLGGANIQYF
TGCAGTGCTAGTAGGGGACTCGGAGGGGCTAACATTCAGTACTTC
>NA|TRBV5-1|TRBD1|TRBJ2-7
CASSLAVTGFYEQYF
TGCGCCAGCAGCTTGGCAGTGACAGGGTTCTACGAGCAGTACTTC
>NA|TRBV18|NA|TRBJ2-3
CASSPGSEYSTDTQYF
TGTGCCAGCTCACCTGGTAGCGAATACAGCACAGATACGCAGTATTTT
>NA|TRBV10-3|TRBD1|TRBJ1-4
CAISESAAGGFEKLFF
TGTGCCATCAGTGAGTCGGCGGCAGGGGGCTTTGAAAAACTGTTTTTT
>NA|TRBV7-2|NA|TRBJ2-3
CASSSGQRTQYF
TGTGCCAGCAGCTCCGGACAGCGAACGCAGTATTTT
>NA|TRBV7-8|NA|TRBJ1-5
CASSETPQHF
TGTGCCAGCAGTGAGACTCCCCAGCATTTT
>NA|TRBV6-2/TRBV6-3|NA|TRBJ2-7
CASDDSMSSYEQYF
TGTGCCAGCGACGACAGCATGAGCTCCTACGAGCAGTACTTC
>NA|TRBV7-9|NA|TRBJ2-1
CASSFAEPQFF
TGTGCCAGCAGTTTTGCCGAGCCCCAGTTCTTC
>few|TRBV29-1|NA|TRBJ2-7
CSVLLLNSYEQYF
TGCAGCGTGTTGTTGCTCAACTCCTACGAGCAGTACTTC
>few|TRBV12-3/TRBV12-4|TRBD1|TRBJ1-5
CASSPQGNSNQPQHF
TGTGCCAGCAGTCCACAGGGGAATAGCAATCAGCCCCAGCATTTT
>few|TRBV27|NA|TRBJ2-1
CASSPRTLSNEQFF
TGTGCCAGCAGTCCGCGGACCTTGAGCAATGAGCAGTTCTTC
>many|TRBV4-1|NA|TRBJ1-2
CASSQGERTNYGYTF
TGCGCCAGCAGCCAAGGGGAGAGGACGAACTATGGCTACACCTTC
>few|TRBV5-6|NA|TRBJ2-5
CASSLTPGVGETQYF
TGTGCCAGCAGCTTGACCCCAGGGGTAGGAGAGACCCAGTACTTC
>NA|TRBV29-1|TRBD1|TRBJ2-7
CSVEAMTGYEQYF
TGCAGCGTTGAAGCAATGACAGGGTACGAGCAGTACTTC
>few|TRBV18|NA|TRBJ2-7
CASSRLDTRGFYEQYF
TGTGCCAGCTCGCGACTAGACACAAGGGGCTTCTACGAGCAGTACTTC
>few|TRBV12-5|TRBD2|TRBJ2-1
CASGANRVGLVAGDLFF
TGTGCTAGTGGTGCAAACAGGGTAGGGTTAGTAGCGGGGGATCTTTTCTTC
>many|TRBV7-9|NA|TRBJ2-5
CASSIQETQYF
TGTGCCAGCAGCATCCAAGAGACCCAGTACTTC
>NA|TRBV7-2|TRBD2|TRBJ2-3
CASSFPRLAGGPSPQYF
TGTGCCAGCAGCTTCCCCCGCCTAGCGGGGGGGCCAAGCCCGCAGTATTTT
>many|TRBV10-2|NA|TRBJ2-7
CASSLPGPGSYEQYF
TGCGCCAGCAGTTTACCGGGACCGGGATCCTACGAGCAGTACTTC
>NA|TRBV5-6|NA|TRBJ2-1
CASSLEPGHEQFF
TGTGCCAGCAGCTTGGAGCCAGGGCATGAGCAGTTCTTC
>few|TRBV2|NA|TRBJ2-3
CATSPLADTQYF
TGTGCCACCAGCCCATTGGCAGATACGCAGTATTTT
>NA|TRBV20-1|TRBD2|TRBJ2-3
CSARDRTSVPDTQYF
TGCAGTGCTAGAGATAGGACTAGCGTTCCAGATACGCAGTATTTT
>many|TRBV6-6|TRBD2|TRBJ2-7
CASSYSGTSGGFYEQYF
TGTGCCAGCAGTTACTCCGGGACTAGCGGGGGGTTCTACGAGCAGTACTTC
>NA|TRBV5-1|NA|TRBJ1-1
CASRTSGATEAFF
TGCGCCAGCAGGACGTCCGGGGCCACTGAAGCTTTCTTT
>NA|TRBV7-9|NA|TRBJ2-5
CASRRTGNQETQYF
TGTGCCAGCAGGCGCACAGGGAACCAAGAGACCCAGTACTTC
>few|TRBV10-1|NA|TRBJ2-3
CASSDGYTQYF
TGCGCCAGCAGTGATGGGTATACGCAGTATTTT
>NA|TRBV13|NA|TRBJ1-4
CASRSTGPGEKLFF
TGTGCCAGCAGATCGACCGGGCCCGGTGAAAAACTGTTTTTT
>few|TRBV6-6|NA|TRBJ1-2
CASRDERPAFYGYTF
TGTGCCAGCAGGGACGAGCGGCCCGCCTTCTATGGCTACACCTTC
>few|TRBV19|NA|TRBJ1-1
CASSGTMNTEAFF
TGTGCCAGTTCGGGGACCATGAACACTGAAGCTTTCTTT
>few|TRBV5-1|TRBD2|TRBJ2-3
CASSWAGTRGTDTQYF
TGCGCCAGCAGCTGGGCCGGGACTAGAGGTACAGATACGCAGTATTTT
>many|TRBV20-1|NA|TRBJ2-1
CSAPDRRDNEQFF
TGCAGTGCACCCGACAGAAGAGACAATGAGCAGTTCTTC
>few|TRBV7-2|NA|TRBJ2-7
CASSSPNRVGEQYF
TGTGCCAGCAGCTCCCCTAACAGGGTAGGCGAGCAGTACTTC
>few|TRBV7-9|NA|TRBJ2-7
CASSSLLTGVEQYF
TGTGCCAGCAGCTCCCTCCTTACTGGGGTCGAGCAGTACTTC
>NA|TRBV20-1|TRBD2|TRBJ2-7
CSAVNSGGSYEQYF
TGCAGTGCAGTCAATAGCGGGGGATCCTACGAGCAGTACTTC
>NA|TRBV15|NA|TRBJ2-3
CATSRGRGGSTDTQYF
TGTGCCACCAGCAGAGGACGGGGAGGAAGCACAGATACGCAGTATTTT
>NA|TRBV19|NA|TRBJ2-5
CASVGAPQETQYF
TGTGCCAGCGTGGGGGCCCCCCAAGAGACCCAGTACTTC
>few|TRBV20-1|NA|TRBJ2-7
CSASISERRSYEQYF
TGCAGTGCTAGTATCAGCGAGAGGCGGTCCTACGAGCAGTACTTC
>few|TRBV7-2|NA|TRBJ1-2
CATSDGPFSGYTF
TGTGCCACTTCGGACGGACCTTTCTCTGGCTACACCTTC
>NA|TRBV20-1|NA|TRBJ2-5
CSARDNWLLNF
TGCAGTGCTAGAGATAACTGGCTGTTAAACTTC
>NA|TRBV6-5|TRBD2|TRBJ2-1
CASRSLAGGPGEQFF
TGTGCCAGCAGGTCACTAGCGGGGGGGCCTGGGGAGCAGTTCTTC
>NA|TRBV14|NA|TRBJ1-1
CASSRLQGNTEAFF
TGTGCCAGCAGCCGCCTACAGGGGAACACTGAAGCTTTCTTT
>NA|TRBV4-3|NA|TRBJ1-1
CASSQARSTEAFF
TGCGCCAGCAGCCAAGCTAGGAGCACTGAAGCTTTCTTT
>NA|TRBV6-2/TRBV6-3|TRBD2|TRBJ2-3
CASSYSRGVTDTQYF
TGTGCCAGCAGTTACAGCCGGGGGGTGACAGATACGCAGTATTTT
>few|TRBV9|TRBD2|TRBJ2-5
CASTLGRGELQETQYF
TGTGCCAGCACCCTAGGGCGGGGGGAACTCCAAGAGACCCAGTACTTC
>few|TRBV12-3/TRBV12-4|NA|TRBJ2-1
CASTPWGLAGSNEQFF
TGTGCCAGCACCCCTTGGGGATTGGCAGGAAGCAATGAGCAGTTCTTC